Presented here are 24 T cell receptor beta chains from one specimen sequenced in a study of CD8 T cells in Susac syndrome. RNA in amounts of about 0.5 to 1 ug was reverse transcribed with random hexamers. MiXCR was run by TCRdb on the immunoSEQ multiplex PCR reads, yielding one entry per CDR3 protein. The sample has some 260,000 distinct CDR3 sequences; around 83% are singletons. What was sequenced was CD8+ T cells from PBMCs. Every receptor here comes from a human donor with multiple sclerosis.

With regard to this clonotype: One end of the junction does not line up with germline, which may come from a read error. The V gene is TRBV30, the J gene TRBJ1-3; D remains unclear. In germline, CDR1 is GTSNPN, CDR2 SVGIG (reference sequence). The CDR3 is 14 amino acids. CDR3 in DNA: TGTGCCTGGAAAGGACTGAGCTCTGAAAACACCATATATTTT. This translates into CAWKGLSSENTIYF.

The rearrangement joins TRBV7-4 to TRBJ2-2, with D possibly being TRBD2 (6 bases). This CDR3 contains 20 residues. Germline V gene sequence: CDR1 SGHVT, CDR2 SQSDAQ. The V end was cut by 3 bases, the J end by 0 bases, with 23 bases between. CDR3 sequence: CASSFYGMAIAVPNTGELFF. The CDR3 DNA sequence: TGTGCCAGCAGCTTTTATGGGATGGCAATAGCGGTACCGAACACCGGGGAGCTGTTTTTT.

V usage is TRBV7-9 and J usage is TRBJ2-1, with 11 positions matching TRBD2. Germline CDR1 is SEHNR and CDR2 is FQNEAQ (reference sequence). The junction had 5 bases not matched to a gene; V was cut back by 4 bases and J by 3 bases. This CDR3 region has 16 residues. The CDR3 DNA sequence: TGTGCCAGCAGCTCCTCTAGCGGGGGGATCTACAATGAGCAGTTCTTC. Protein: CASSSSSGGIYNEQFF.

The DNA of the CDR3 is TGCAGCGTCCGGACAGGAAGCTCCTACGAGCAGTACTTC. Translating gives CSVRTGSSYEQYF. The chain couples TRBV29-1 to TRBJ2-7; TRBD1 matches at 7 bases. This CDR3 region has 13 residues. V was clipped by 6 bases and J by 0 bases; unmatched bases: 5. The V gene's germline CDR1 is SQVTM and CDR2 ANQGSEA.

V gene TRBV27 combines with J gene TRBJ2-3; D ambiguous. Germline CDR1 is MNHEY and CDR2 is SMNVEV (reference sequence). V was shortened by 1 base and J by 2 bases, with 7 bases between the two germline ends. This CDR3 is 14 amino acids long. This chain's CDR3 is CASSLFRYTDTQYF. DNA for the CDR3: TGTGCCAGCAGTTTATTTCGGTACACAGATACGCAGTATTTT.

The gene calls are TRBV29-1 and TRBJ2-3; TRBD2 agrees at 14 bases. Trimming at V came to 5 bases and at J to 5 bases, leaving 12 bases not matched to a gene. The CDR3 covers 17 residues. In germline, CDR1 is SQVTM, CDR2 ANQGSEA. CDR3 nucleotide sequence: TGCAGCGTTAGGCAAGGGACTAGCGGGAGTTCGAGAGATACGCAGTATTTT. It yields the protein CSVRQGTSGSSRDTQYF.

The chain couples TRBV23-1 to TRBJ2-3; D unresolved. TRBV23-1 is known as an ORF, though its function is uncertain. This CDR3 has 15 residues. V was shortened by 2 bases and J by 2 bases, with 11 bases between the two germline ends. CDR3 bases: TGCGCCAGCAGTCAAGATAAGAAGTTCACAGATACGCAGTATTTT. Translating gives CASSQDKKFTDTQYF.

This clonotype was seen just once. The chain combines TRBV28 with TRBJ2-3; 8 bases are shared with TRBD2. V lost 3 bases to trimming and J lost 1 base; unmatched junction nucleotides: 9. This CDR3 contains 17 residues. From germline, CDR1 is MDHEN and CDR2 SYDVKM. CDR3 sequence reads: CASSFDPWREGTDTQYF. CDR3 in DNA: TGTGCCAGCAGTTTTGACCCTTGGCGGGAGGGCACAGATACGCAGTATTTT.

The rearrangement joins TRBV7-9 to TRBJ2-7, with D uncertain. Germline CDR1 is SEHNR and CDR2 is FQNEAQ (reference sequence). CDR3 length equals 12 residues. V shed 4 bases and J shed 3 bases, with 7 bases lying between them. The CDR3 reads CASSSTNYEQYF. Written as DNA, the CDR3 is TGTGCCAGCAGCTCGACAAACTACGAGCAGTACTTC.

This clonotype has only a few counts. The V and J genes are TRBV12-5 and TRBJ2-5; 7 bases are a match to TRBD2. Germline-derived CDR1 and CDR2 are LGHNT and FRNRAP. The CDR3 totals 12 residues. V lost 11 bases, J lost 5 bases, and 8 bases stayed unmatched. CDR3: CASWGEGETQYF. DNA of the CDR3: TGTGCTTCTTGGGGGGAGGGGGAGACCCAGTACTTC. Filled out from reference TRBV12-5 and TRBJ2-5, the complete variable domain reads DARVTQTPRHKVTEMGQEVTMRCQPILGHNTVFWYRQTMMQGLELLAYFRNRAPLDDSGMPKDRFSAEMPDATLATLKIQPSEPRDSAVYFCASWGEGETQYFGPGTRLLVL.

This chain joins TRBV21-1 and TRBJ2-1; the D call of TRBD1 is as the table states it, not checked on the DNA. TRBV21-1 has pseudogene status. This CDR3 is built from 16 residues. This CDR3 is CASSLPDRDSYNEQFF. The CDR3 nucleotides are TGTGCCAGCAGCCTACCTGACAGGGACTCCTACAATGAGCAGTTCTTC.

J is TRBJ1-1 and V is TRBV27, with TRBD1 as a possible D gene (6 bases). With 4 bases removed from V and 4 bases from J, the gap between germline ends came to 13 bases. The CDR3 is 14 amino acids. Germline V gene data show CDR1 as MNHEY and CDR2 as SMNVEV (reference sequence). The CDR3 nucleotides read TGTGCCAGCAGTTCCCAGGGGTTCGCCACTGAAGCTTTCTTT. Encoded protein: CASSSQGFATEAFF.

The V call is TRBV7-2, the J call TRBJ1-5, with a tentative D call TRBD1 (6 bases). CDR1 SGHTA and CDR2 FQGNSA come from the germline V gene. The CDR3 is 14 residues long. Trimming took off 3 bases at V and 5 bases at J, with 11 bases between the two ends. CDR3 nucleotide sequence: TGTGCCAGCAGCTTCGTGGCAGGGGATCAGCCCCAGCATTTT. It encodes CASSFVAGDQPQHF. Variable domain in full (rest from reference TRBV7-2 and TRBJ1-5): GAGVSQSPSNKVTEKGKDVELRCDPISGHTALYWYRQSLGQGLEFLIYFQGNSAPDKSGLPSDRFSAERTGGSVSTLTIQRTQQEDSAVYLCASSFVAGDQPQHFGDGTRLSIL.

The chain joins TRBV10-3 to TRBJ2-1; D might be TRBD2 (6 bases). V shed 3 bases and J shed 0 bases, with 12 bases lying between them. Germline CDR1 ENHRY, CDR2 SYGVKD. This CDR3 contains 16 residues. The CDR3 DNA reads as TGTGCCATCAGTGAAACGGGGGTGAGCTCCTACAATGAGCAGTTCTTC. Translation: CAISETGVSSYNEQFF.

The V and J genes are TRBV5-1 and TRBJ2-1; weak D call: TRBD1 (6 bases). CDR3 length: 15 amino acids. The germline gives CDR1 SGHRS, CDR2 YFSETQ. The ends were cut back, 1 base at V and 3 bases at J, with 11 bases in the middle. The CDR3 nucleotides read TGCGCCAGCAGCTTGTCGGCAGGGGTCTACAATGAGCAGTTCTTC. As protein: CASSLSAGVYNEQFF.

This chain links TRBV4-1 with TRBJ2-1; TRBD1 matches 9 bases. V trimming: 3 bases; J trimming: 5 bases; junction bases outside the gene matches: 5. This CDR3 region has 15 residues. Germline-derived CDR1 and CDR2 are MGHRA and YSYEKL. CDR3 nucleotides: TGCGCCAGCAGCCACCGGGACAGGGCCCACAATGAGCAGTTCTTC. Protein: CASSHRDRAHNEQFF.

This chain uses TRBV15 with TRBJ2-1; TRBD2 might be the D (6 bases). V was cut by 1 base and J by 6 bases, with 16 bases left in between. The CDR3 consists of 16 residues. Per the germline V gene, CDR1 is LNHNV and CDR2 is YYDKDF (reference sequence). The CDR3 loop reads CATSRGAGGPFNEQFF. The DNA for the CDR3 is TGTGCCACCAGCAGAGGCGCCGGAGGGCCGTTCAATGAGCAGTTCTTC.

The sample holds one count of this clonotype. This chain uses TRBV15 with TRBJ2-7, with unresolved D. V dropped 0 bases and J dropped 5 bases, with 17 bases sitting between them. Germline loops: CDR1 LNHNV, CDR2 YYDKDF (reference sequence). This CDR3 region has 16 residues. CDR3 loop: CATSRDFSLESHEQYF. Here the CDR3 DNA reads TGTGCCACCAGCAGAGATTTCTCCCTGGAGAGCCACGAGCAGTACTTC.

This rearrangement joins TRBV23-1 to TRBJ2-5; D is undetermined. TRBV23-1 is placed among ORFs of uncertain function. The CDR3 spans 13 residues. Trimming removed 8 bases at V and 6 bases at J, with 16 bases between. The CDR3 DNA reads TGCGCCAGCGGTTCGACGAAGGCGAAGACCCAGTACTTC. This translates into CASGSTKAKTQYF.

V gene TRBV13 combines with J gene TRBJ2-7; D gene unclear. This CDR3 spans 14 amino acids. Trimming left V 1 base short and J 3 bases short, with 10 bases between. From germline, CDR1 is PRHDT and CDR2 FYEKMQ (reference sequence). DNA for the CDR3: TGTGCCAGCAGCTTAGCCGCCCGAAACTACGAGCAGTACTTC. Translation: CASSLAARNYEQYF.

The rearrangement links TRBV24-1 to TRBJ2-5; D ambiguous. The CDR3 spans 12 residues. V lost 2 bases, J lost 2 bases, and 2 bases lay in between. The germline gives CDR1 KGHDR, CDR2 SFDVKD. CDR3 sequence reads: CATSDSQETQYF. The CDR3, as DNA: TGTGCCACCAGTGATTCTCAAGAGACCCAGTACTTC.

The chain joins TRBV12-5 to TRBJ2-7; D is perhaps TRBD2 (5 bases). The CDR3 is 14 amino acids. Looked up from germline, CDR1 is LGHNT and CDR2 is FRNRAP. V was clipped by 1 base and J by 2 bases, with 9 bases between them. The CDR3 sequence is CASGLAGKPYEQYF. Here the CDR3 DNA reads TGTGCTAGTGGTTTGGCGGGGAAACCCTACGAGCAGTACTTC.

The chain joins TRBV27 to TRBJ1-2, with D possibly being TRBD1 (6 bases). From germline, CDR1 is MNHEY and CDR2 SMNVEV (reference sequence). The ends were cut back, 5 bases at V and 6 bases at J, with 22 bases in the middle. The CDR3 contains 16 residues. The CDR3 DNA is TGTGCCAGCAGTCACCTCCCGGGACACCCACGGCATGGCTACACCTTC. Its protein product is CASSHLPGHPRHGYTF.

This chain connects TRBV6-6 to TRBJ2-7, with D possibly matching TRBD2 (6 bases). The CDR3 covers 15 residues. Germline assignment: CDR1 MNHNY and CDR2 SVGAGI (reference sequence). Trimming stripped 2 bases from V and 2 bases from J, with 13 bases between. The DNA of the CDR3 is TGTGCCAGCAGTTACGGGTGGGCGGGGACCTACGAGCAGTACTTC. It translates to CASSYGWAGTYEQYF.